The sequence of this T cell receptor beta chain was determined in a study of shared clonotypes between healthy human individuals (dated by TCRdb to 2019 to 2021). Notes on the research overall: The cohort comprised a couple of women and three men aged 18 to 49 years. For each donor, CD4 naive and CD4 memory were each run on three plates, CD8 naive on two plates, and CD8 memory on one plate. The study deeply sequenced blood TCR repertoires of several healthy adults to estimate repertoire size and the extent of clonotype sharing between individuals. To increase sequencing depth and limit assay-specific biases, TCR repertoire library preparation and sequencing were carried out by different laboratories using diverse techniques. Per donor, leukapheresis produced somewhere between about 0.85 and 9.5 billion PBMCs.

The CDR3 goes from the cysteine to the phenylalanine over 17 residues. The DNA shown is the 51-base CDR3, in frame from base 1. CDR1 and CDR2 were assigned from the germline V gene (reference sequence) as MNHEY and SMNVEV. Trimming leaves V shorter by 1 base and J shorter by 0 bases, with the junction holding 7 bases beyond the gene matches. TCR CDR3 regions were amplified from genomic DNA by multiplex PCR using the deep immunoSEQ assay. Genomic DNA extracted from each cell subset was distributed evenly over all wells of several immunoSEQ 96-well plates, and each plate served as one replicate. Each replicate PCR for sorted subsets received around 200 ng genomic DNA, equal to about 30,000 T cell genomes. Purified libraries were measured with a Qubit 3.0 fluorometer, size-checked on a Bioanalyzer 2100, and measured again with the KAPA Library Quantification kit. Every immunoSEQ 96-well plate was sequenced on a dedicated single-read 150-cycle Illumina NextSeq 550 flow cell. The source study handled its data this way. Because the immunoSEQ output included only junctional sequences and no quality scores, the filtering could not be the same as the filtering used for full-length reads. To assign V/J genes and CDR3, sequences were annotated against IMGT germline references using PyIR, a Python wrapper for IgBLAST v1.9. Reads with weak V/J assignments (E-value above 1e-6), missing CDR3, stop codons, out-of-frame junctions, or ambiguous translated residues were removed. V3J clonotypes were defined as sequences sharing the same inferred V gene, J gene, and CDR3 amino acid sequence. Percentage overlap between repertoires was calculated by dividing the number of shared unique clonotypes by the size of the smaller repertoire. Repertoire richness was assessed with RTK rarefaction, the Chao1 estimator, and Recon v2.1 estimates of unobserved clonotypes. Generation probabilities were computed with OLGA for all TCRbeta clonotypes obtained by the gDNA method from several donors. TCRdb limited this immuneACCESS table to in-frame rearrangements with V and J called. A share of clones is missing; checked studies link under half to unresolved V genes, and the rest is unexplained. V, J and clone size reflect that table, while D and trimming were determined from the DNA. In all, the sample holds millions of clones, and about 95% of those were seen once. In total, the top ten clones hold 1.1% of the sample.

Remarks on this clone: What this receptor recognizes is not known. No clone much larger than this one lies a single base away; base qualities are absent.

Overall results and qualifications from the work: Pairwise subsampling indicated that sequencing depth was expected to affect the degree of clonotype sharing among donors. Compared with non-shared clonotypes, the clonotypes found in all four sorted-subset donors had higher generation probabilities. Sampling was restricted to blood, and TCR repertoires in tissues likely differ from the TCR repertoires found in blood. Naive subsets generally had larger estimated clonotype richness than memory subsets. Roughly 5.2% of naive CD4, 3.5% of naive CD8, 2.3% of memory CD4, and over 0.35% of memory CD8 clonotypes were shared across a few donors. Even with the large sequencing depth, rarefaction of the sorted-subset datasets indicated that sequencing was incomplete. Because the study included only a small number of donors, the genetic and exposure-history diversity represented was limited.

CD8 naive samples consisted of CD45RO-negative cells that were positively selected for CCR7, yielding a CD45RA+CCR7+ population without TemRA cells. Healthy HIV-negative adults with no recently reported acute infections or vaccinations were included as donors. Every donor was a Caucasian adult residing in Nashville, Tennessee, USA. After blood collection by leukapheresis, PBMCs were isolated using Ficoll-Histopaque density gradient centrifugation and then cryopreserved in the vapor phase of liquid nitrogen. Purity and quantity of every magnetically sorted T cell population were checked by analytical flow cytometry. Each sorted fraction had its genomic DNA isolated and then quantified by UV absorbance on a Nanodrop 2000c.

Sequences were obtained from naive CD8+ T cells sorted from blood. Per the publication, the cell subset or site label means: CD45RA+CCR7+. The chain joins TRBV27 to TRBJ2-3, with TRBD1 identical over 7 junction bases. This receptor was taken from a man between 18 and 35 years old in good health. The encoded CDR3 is CASSLLGNRGSTDTQYF. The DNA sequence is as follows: TGTGCCAGCAGTTTATTAGGGAACAGGGGAAGCACAGATACGCAGTATTTT.